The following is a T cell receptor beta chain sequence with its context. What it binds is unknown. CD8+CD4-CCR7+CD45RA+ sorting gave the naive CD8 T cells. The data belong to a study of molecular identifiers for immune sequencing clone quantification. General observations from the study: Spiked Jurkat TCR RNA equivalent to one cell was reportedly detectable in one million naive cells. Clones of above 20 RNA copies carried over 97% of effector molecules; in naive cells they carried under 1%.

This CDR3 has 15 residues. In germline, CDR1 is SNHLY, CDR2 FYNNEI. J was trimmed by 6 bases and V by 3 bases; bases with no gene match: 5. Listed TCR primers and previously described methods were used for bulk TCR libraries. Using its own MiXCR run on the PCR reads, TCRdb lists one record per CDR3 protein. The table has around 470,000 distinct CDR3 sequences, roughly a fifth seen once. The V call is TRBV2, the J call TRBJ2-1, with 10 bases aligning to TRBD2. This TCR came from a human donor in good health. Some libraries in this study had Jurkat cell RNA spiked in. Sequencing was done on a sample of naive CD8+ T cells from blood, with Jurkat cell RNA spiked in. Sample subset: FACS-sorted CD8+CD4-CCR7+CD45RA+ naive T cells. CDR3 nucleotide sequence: TGTGCCAGCAGTGATGAAGCGGGGGGGCTCAATGAGCAGTTCTTC. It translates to CASSDEAGGLNEQFF.